This T cell receptor beta chain was captured by sequencing in a study of memory B cells and T cells in multiple sclerosis. Study-wide points: Clone-set sizes differed between compartments, so shared clonotype counts needed normalization.

Germline CDR1 GTSNPN, CDR2 SVGIG (reference sequence). The V end lost 2 bases, the J end lost 1 base, and 6 bases lay between the germline ends. The CDR3 runs to 13 residues. The protocol was immunoSEQ multiplex PCR, while the TCRdb copy is restricted to in-frame clones and leaves out a portion. The profile shows some 48,000 clones, roughly 80% of them singletons. Separate sequencing covered autoproliferating (CFSE-dim) and non-proliferating (CFSE-high) T cells from stimulus-free culture. Replicate wells were pooled after six to eight days of stimulus-free culture of 5x10^7 CFSE-labeled PBMCs. CFSE at 0.5 uM labeled the PBMCs, which were then cultured unstimulated. Comment on this clone: No antigen is known for it.

The sequenced sample consisted of PBMCs from blood kept in culture. This receptor was obtained from a human donor with multiple sclerosis. The V call is TRBV30, the J call TRBJ1-3; tentative D call: TRBD1 (5 bases). In DNA, the CDR3 is TGTGCCTGGAGTCGGACATCTGGAAACACCATATATTTT. The encoded protein is CAWSRTSGNTIYF.